Listed below are T cell receptor beta chains from one sample, sequenced in a study of shared clonotypes between healthy human individuals. Assay used: immunoSEQ multiplex PCR; TCRdb lists only in-frame clones, some missing. The data hold 2 million to 2.5 million clones, with approximately 94% observed a single time. The source material was naive CD4+ T cells from PBMCs. These receptors all stem from a man younger than 35 in good health. Some clones in this sample may be carry-over from other donors' samples. Each CDR3 is given without its conserved first and last residue. Clone size, where shown, is once, few, many, or a class for clones that have expanded.

v_gene,j_gene,abundance,CDR3aa
TRBV4-1,TRBJ2-5,NA,ASSQVSGETQY
TRBV2,TRBJ2-5,NA,ATRQIQETQY
TRBV5-6,TRBJ1-3,NA,ASSVQGALGNTIY
TRBV5-4,TRBJ2-5,NA,ASSATSSGQETQY
TRBV15,TRBJ1-1,NA,ATSRAGEMNTEAF
TRBV9,TRBJ2-1,once,ASSEGLAWNEQF
TRBV5-4,TRBJ2-7,NA,ASSLRSASYEQY
TRBV7-2,TRBJ2-1,NA,ASSLAVIYNEQF
TRBV6-6,TRBJ2-5,NA,ASSPGAVGREETQY
TRBV2,TRBJ2-6,NA,ASSPYSGANVLT
TRBV28,TRBJ1-2,NA,ASSLSGHLANYGYT
TRBV28,TRBJ2-5,NA,ASSLFPGKEETQY